This passage covers 25 T cell receptor beta chains from one sample sequenced in a study of glioma-infiltrating T cells. TCR alpha and beta CDR3 regions were amplified from RNA using iRepertoire nested multiplex PCR. TCRdb re-called the multiplex PCR reads with MiXCR, one entry per CDR3 protein. The table includes fewer than 500,000 distinct CDR3 sequences, around 45% detected once. The sequencing sample was made of glioma tissue, nonneoplastic brain tissue, or PBMCs (not recorded which). The source of these receptors is a human donor with low-grade glioma or glioblastoma, undergoing nonglioma brain surgery, or in good health (not recorded which).

In its sample, this clonotype was seen many times. The chain carries TRBV6-2 or TRBV6-3 and TRBJ1-5, with unresolved D. Looked up from germline, CDR1 is MNHEY and CDR2 is SVGEGT. The CDR3 has 14 residues. Trimming shortened V by 0 bases and J by 6 bases, and 9 bases separated the two germline ends. The CDR3 loop is CASSYSMYSQPQHF. In DNA form, the CDR3 reads TGTGCCAGCAGTTACTCAATGTACAGTCAGCCCCAGCATTTT.

The chain joins TRBV11-1 to TRBJ2-5; perhaps TRBD1 as D (5 bases). The V and J ends lost 5 bases and 0 bases respectively, with 13 bases between them. This CDR3 has 15 amino acids. CDR1 and CDR2 (germline): SGHAT, FQDESV (reference sequence). The CDR3 protein is CASSVGRAYQETQYF. The CDR3 nucleotides read TGTGCCAGCAGCGTTGGCAGGGCCTACCAAGAGACCCAGTACTTC.

Notes on this clonotype: The junction does not match germline at one end; this may be a read error. The chain carries TRBV2 and TRBJ2-2; 8 bases align to TRBD2. The germline CDR1 and CDR2 sequences are SNHLY and FYNNEI. The CDR3 is 14 amino acids. CDR3 amino acids: CATRQGLGSGDLFF. The CDR3 DNA reads TGTGCCACCCGTCAGGGACTAGGGTCCGGGGATCTGTTTTTT.

This clonotype was seen only a few times. The chain is built from TRBV4-2 and TRBJ2-7; TRBD1 agrees at 11 bases. The V segment lost 4 bases and the J segment 5 bases; nucleotides outside the gene matches: 4. This CDR3 contains 14 residues. In germline, CDR1 is LGHNA, CDR2 YNFKEQ. The CDR3 DNA reads TGTGCCAGCAGCCCAGGACAGGGGGCCCACGAGCAGTACTTC. Encoded protein: CASSPGQGAHEQYF.

This clonotype came up a few times. This chain links TRBV6-1 with TRBJ2-1; 9 nucleotides agree with TRBD1. The CDR3 consists of 16 residues. Trimming at V came to 6 bases and at J to 0 bases, leaving 6 bases not matched to a gene. The germline gives CDR1 MNHNS, CDR2 SASEGT. This CDR3 is CASRPQGALSYNEQFF. The CDR3 DNA reads TGTGCCAGCAGACCACAGGGGGCCCTCTCCTACAATGAGCAGTTCTTC.

V and J are TRBV6-2 or TRBV6-3 and TRBJ2-3; 10 positions agree with TRBD1. CDR3 size: 15 residues. V lost 5 bases and J lost 3; bases outside the gene matches: 5. CDR1 is MNHEY and CDR2 is SVGEGT in the germline V gene. CDR3 residues: CASSPRGQGTDTQYF. As DNA, the CDR3 is TGTGCCAGCAGTCCCCGGGGACAGGGGACAGATACGCAGTATTTT.

Concerning this clonotype itself: This may be a read error: a much more frequent sequence differs by one nucleotide. The chain couples TRBV20-1 to TRBJ2-1; 7 nucleotides align to TRBD1. There are 13 residues in the CDR3. Germline V gives CDR1 DFQATT, CDR2 SNEGSKA (reference sequence). V lost 0 bases and J lost 9; bases outside the gene matches: 5. The CDR3 nucleotides are TGCAGTGCTAGAGATGGGGCAGGGGGTGAGCAGTTCTTC. It yields the protein CSARDGAGGEQFF.

Comment on this clonotype: A junction end diverges from the germline sequence, so it may reflect a read error. The gene calls are TRBV20-1 and TRBJ2-2; 11 nucleotides agree with TRBD2. CDR3 length: 16 amino acids. Per germline, CDR1 DFQATT and CDR2 SNEGSKA (reference sequence). The CDR3 here is CSARNSGRAGTWELFF. The CDR3 region has the DNA TGCAGTGCTAGAAATAGCGGGAGGGCCGGCACCTGGGAGCTGTTTTTT.

As regards this clonotype: Relative to the germline gene, one junction end is altered; a read error may explain this. The gene calls are TRBV24-1 and TRBJ2-3; the match to TRBD1 covers 7 bases. The germline V gene encodes CDR1 KGHDR and CDR2 SFDVKD. The CDR3 consists of 15 residues. DNA of the CDR3: TGTGACACCAGTGAGCGGACAGGCTTTACAGATACGCAGTATTTT. This sequence encodes CDTSERTGFTDTQYF.

In regard to this clonotype: A read error is possible here, since a much larger clone lies one base away. V and J are TRBV20-1 and TRBJ2-5; no firm D call. Germline V lookup: CDR1 DFQATT, CDR2 SNEGSKA (reference sequence). CDR3 size: 11 residues. The CDR3 DNA is TGCGGTGCTAGTTGGCAAGAGACCCAGTACTTC. Its translation: CGASWQETQYF.

As concerns this clonotype: A read error is possible here, since a much larger clone lies one base away. The V gene is TRBV18, the J gene TRBJ2-3, with 8 bases matching TRBD2. Germline CDR1 and CDR2: KGHSH and LQKENI. This CDR3 contains 16 residues. V lost 3 bases to trimming and J lost 5 bases; unmatched junction nucleotides: 10. The CDR3 here is CASSPPSGGIKDTQYF. CDR3 sequence (DNA): TGTGCCAGCTCACCCCCCAGCGGGGGTATCAAAGATACGCAGTATTTT.

Points on this clonotype: Being one base from a much bigger clone, this may be a read error. This sequence joins TRBV28 and TRBJ2-5, with 8 bases fitting TRBD2. Losses at the gene ends were 7 bases for V and 2 bases for J; bases not matched to a gene: 6. CDR1 and CDR2 (germline): MDHEN, SYDVKM. The CDR3 sequence is 14 residues long. In DNA form, the CDR3 reads TGTGCCAGCAAGCGGGAGACGATTCAAGAGACCCAGTACTTC. Translating gives CASKRETIQETQYF.

About this clonotype: A much larger clone lies one base from this, so it may be a read error. The chain has TRBV6-9 and TRBJ2-1; D gene uncertain. Trimming took off 4 bases at V and 0 bases at J, with 10 bases between the two ends. Germline lookup yields CDR1 MNHGY and CDR2 SVAAGI. The CDR3 is 15 residues long. The chain's CDR3 is CASSCPPPSYNEQFF. In DNA form, the CDR3 reads TGTGCCAGCAGTTGCCCCCCCCCCTCCTACAATGAGCAGTTCTTC.

The J gene is TRBJ1-1, the V gene TRBV29-1; 7 nucleotides align to TRBD1. The V and J ends lost 7 bases and 4 bases, in that order; junction bases with no gene match: 9. This CDR3 comprises 13 residues. From germline, CDR1 is SQVTM and CDR2 ANQGSEA. In DNA form, the CDR3 reads TGCAGCGGAGGAAACAGGGGACGCACTGAAGCTTTCTTT. This translates into CSGGNRGRTEAFF.

This clonotype was detected a few times. The J gene is TRBJ1-1, the V gene TRBV4-1; D unclear. Trimming removed 1 base at V and 1 base at J, with 10 bases between. Germline V gives CDR1 MGHRA, CDR2 YSYEKL. CDR3 size: 15 residues. CDR3 nucleotides: TGCGCCAGCAGCCAAGGGAGGCCTGAGAACACTGAAGCTTTCTTT. This translates into CASSQGRPENTEAFF.

The chain carries TRBV14 and TRBJ2-3; TRBD1 might be the D (5 bases). The CDR3 extends over 16 amino acids. The V gene lost 4 bases and the J gene lost 0 bases, with 14 bases spanning the gap. The V gene's germline CDR1 is SGHDN and CDR2 FVKESK. The CDR3 loop reads CASSPLLDTSTDTQYF. In DNA, the CDR3 is TGTGCCAGCAGCCCCCTACTGGACACTAGCACAGATACGCAGTATTTT.

The rearrangement links TRBV7-3 to TRBJ2-5; 8 bases are a match to TRBD1. CDR1 is SGHTA, CDR2 FQGTGA, per germline. CDR3 length: 16 residues. Unmatched junction bases numbered 10, after V lost 2 bases and J lost 5 bases. The DNA of the CDR3 is TGTGCCAGCAGCTTAGCTCCCGGCAGGGGGCCCGAGACCCAGTACTTC. It specifies CASSLAPGRGPETQYF.

V gene TRBV28 combines with J gene TRBJ1-2, with unresolved D. Germline V CDR1 and CDR2: MDHEN, SYDVKM. The V end was cut by 3 bases, the J end by 0 bases, with 11 bases between. CDR3 length equals 15 residues. CDR3 loop: CASSFVSETNYGYTF. CDR3 coding DNA: TGTGCCAGCAGTTTTGTATCTGAGACTAACTATGGCTACACCTTC.

There are many counts of this clonotype. The CDR3 bases are TGTGCCACCAGCAGAAATAGGGGGGCTAATGAAAAACTGTTTTTT. Protein: CATSRNRGANEKLFF. This chain uses TRBV15 with TRBJ1-4; D perhaps matches TRBD1 (6 bases). CDR3 length: 15 residues. The V gene's germline CDR1 is LNHNV and CDR2 YYDKDF (reference sequence). Trimming pared 2 bases from V and 3 bases from J, leaving 10 bases between.

The genes are TRBV7-9 and TRBJ1-3; D is unclear. Germline loops: CDR1 SEHNR, CDR2 FQNEAQ (reference sequence). The V gene lost 6 bases and the J gene lost 0 bases, with 6 bases spanning the gap. The CDR3 is 13 amino acids. The CDR3 nucleotides read TGTGCCAGCAGATCATACTCTGGAAACACCATATATTTT. This translates into CASRSYSGNTIYF.

This clonotype was counted between two and nine times. The rearrangement uses TRBV6-5 and TRBJ1-2, with no clear D. The V end was cut by 2 bases, the J end by 2 bases, with 9 bases between. Germline lookup yields CDR1 MNHEY and CDR2 SVGAGI. This CDR3 has 14 amino acids. The DNA of the CDR3 is TGTGCCAGCAGTTACGTCCGGTCGAACTATGGCTACACCTTC. This codes for CASSYVRSNYGYTF.

For this clonotype: A much larger clone sits a single nucleotide away, making a read error possible. The V call is TRBV20-1, the J call TRBJ2-7; TRBD2 matches at 7 bases. CDR3 size: 14 residues. J lost 5 bases, V lost 0 bases, and 7 bases had no gene match. Germline V CDR1 and CDR2: DFQATT, SNEGSKA (reference sequence). The DNA for the CDR3 is TGCAGTGCTAGAGATAGACGGGGGGTCCACGAGCAGTACTTC. Its translation is CSARDRRGVHEQYF.

The sample holds many counts of this clonotype. CDR3: CASSNPGRTDTQYF. The CDR3 DNA is TGTGCCAGCAGTAACCCGGGTAGGACAGATACGCAGTATTTT. The chain uses TRBV28 and TRBJ2-3; unclear D gene. V lost 5 bases and J lost 3, with 12 bases in between. CDR1 is MDHEN and CDR2 is SYDVKM in the germline V gene. This CDR3 has 14 residues.

This clonotype was picked up a small number of times. This rearrangement joins TRBV4-1 to TRBJ1-1; no clear D. V was shortened by 1 base and J by 3 bases, with 12 bases between the two germline ends. This CDR3 has 15 amino acids. Germline CDR1 MGHRA, CDR2 YSYEKL. CDR3 nucleotides: TGCGCCAGCAGCCAAGGAGCAGACGGATACACTGAAGCTTTCTTT. It is translated as CASSQGADGYTEAFF.

V gene TRBV14 combines with J gene TRBJ1-1, with D possibly matching TRBD1 (5 bases). CDR3 length equals 13 residues. The germline CDR1 and CDR2 sequences are SGHDN and FVKESK. The ends were cut back, 1 base at V and 5 bases at J, with 8 bases in the middle. DNA of the CDR3: TGTGCCAGCAGCCAAGGACAGCTTACTGAAGCTTTCTTT. It specifies CASSQGQLTEAFF.